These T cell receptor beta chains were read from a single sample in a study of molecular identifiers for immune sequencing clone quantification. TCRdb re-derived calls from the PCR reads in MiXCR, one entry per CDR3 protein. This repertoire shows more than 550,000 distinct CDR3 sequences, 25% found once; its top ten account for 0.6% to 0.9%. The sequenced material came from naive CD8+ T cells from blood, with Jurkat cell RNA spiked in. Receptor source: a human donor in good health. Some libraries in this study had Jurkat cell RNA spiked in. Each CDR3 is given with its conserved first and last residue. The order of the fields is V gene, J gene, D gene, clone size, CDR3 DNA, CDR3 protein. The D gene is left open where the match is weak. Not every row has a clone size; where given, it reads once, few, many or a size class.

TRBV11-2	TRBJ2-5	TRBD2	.	TGTGCCAGCAGCTCCCCTTCGGCGGGGGGGTACCAAGAGACCCAGTACTTC	CASSSPSAGGYQETQYF
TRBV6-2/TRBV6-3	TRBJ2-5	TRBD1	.	TGTGCCAGCAGTTCCCCTACAGGGGAGTTCCAAGAGACCCAGTACTTC	CASSSPTGEFQETQYF
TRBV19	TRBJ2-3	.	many	TGTGCCAGTAGTAACTTCGGGACGGACGTTGGTGATACGCAGTATTTT	CASSNFGTDVGDTQYF
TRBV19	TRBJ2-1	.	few	TGTGCCAGTAGTTATGGGGCATTTGAGCAGTTCTTC	CASSYGAFEQFF
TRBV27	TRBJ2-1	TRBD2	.	TGTGCCAGCAGTTTATCACGCGGGAGGTACTCCCACAATGAGCAGTTCTTC	CASSLSRGRYSHNEQFF
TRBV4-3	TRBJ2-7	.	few	TGCGCCAGCAGCCAAGTTCACACGGGCGCGGGACGAACCTACGAGCAGTACTTC	CASSQVHTGAGRTYEQYF
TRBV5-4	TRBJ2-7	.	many	TGTGCCAGCAGCTTGGCCCACGGACCTCGCGCCGAGCAGTACTTC	CASSLAHGPRAEQYF
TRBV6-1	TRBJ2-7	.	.	TGTGCCAGCAGTGAAGGGAGACCCGCCGAGCAGTACTTC	CASSEGRPAEQYF
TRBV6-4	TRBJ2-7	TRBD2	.	TGTGCCGGCAGTGAATCCCCTAGCGGGGGCCTCGGCTCCTACGAGCAGTACTTC	CAGSESPSGGLGSYEQYF
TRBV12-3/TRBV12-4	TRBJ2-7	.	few	TGTGCCAGCAGTTCAGGGGTGGGAACCCTCGCCTACGAGCAGTACTTC	CASSSGVGTLAYEQYF
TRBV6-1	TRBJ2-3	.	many	TGTGCCAGCAGTGGACTCAGGGGAACCACAGATACGCAGTATTTT	CASSGLRGTTDTQYF
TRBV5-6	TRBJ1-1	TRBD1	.	TGTGCCCGCAGCGTGAGGCCAGGGGGGGGGATAAACACTGAAGCTTTCTTT	CARSVRPGGGINTEAFF
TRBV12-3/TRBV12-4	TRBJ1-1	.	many	TGTGCCAGCAGCCCGATCGTGGGCACTGAAGCTTTCTTT	CASSPIVGTEAFF
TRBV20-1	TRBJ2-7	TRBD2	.	TGCAGTGCTAGAGATGGCGCGACTAGCGGGCTTAGCCCCCACGAGCAGTACTTC	CSARDGATSGLSPHEQYF
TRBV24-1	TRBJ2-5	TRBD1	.	TGTGCCACCAGTGATTTAGGGACAGGGGACGAAGAAGAGTCCCAGTACTTC	CATSDLGTGDEEESQYF
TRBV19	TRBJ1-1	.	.	TGTGCCAGTGCAGTCTCGGACGCGAGTGGAGCTTTCTTT	CASAVSDASGAFF
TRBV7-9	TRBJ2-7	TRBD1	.	TGTGCCAGCAGCTTACCCCTGGGACAGAACTACGAGCAGTACTTC	CASSLPLGQNYEQYF
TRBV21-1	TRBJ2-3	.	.	TGTGCCAGCAGCAATAACATTGACAGATTCAATACGCAGTATTTT	CASSNNIDRFNTQYF
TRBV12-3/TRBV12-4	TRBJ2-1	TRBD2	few	TGTGCCAGCAGTTCCCCGGGACTAGCGGGAAACAACACCTACAATGAGCAGTTCTTC	CASSSPGLAGNNTYNEQFF
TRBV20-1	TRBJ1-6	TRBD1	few	TGCAGTGCTACAACAGGGGACCCTTCACCCCTCCACTTT	CSATTGDPSPLHF
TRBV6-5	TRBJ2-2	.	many	TGTGCCAGCAGTTACTCTGTCTTCTCGAGTTCCGGGGAGCTGTTTTTT	CASSYSVFSSSGELFF
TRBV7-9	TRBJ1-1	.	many	TGTGCCAGCGTACAGGATTTGAACACTGAAGCTTTCTTT	CASVQDLNTEAFF